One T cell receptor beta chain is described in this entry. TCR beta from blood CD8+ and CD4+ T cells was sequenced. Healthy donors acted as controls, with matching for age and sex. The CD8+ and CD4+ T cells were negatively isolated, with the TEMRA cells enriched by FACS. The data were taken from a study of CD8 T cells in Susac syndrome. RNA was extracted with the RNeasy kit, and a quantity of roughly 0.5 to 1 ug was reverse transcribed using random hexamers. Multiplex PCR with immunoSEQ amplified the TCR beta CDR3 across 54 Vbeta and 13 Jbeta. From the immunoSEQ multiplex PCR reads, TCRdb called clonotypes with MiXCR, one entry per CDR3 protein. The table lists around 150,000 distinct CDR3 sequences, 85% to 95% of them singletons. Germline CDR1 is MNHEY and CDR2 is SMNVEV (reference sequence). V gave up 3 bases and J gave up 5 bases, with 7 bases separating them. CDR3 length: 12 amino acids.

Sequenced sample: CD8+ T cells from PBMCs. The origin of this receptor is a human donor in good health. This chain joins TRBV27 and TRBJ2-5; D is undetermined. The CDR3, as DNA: TGTGCCAGCAGTTTCTATGGGGAGACCCAGTACTTC. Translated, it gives CASSFYGETQYF.